This TCR beta chain originates from a study of T cells in localized non-small cell lung cancer. Study outcomes and limitations: In adjacent lung, a median roughly 53 of the top 100 tumor clones were found. With higher T cell density in blood came longer overall survival. Uninvolved neighboring lung showed the greatest T cell clonality, exceeding tumor.

Some clones are missing from TCRdb's copy, which holds only in-frame ones; the method was immunoSEQ multiplex PCR. The sample holds approximately 70,000 clones, around 85% seen once. Comments on this clone: The antigen is unknown.

CDR3 size: 15 residues. The V and J ends lost 4 bases and 5 bases respectively, with 18 bases between them. Germline CDR1 is SGHRS and CDR2 is YFSETQ. The J gene is TRBJ1-2, the V gene TRBV5-1, with a possible D match to TRBD1 (5 bases). The starting material was peripheral blood, obtained before any cancer treatment. The receptor was isolated from a male donor older than 55 with stage III squamous cell lung carcinoma. CDR3 coding DNA: TGCGCCAGCAGCCTCGGTGCGGGGACGGATTATGGCTACACCTTC. It codes for CASSLGAGTDYGYTF.